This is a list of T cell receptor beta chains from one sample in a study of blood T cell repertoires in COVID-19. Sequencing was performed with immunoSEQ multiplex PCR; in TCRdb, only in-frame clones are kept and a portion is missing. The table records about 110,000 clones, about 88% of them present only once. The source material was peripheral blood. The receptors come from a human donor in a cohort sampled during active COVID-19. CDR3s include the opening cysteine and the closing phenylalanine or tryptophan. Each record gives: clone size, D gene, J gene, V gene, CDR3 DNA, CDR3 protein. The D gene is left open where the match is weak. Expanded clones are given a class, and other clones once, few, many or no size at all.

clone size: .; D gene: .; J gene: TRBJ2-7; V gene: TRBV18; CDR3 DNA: TGTGCCAGCTCACCACCCTCCTCGGCAGGGGTTGGCGAGCAGTACTTC; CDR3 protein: CASSPPSSAGVGEQYF
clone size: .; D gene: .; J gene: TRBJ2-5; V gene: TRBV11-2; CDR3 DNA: TGTGCCAGCAGCTCCGGGACTTACCAAGAGACCCAGTACTTC; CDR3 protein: CASSSGTYQETQYF
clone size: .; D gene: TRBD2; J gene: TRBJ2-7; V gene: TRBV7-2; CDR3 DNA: TGTGCCAGCAAACTAGCGGGAGCCTACGAGCAGTACTTC; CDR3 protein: CASKLAGAYEQYF
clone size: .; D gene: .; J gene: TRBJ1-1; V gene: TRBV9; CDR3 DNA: TGTGCCAGCAGTCCTAGCGGCAGCATGAACACTGAAGCTTTCTTT; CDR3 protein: CASSPSGSMNTEAFF
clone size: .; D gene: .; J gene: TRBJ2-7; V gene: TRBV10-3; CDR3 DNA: TGTGCCATCAGTCGGGACTCCACATACGAGCAGTACTTC; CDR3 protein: CAISRDSTYEQYF
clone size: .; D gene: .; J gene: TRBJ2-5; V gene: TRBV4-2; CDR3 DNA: TGTGCCAGCAGCCAAGTTAGAGAGCGACCAGAGACCCAGTACTTC; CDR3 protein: CASSQVRERPETQYF
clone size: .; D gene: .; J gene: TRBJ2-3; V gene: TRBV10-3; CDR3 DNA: TGTGCCATCAGTGTTAACAAGAACACAGATACGCAGTATTTT; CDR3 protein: CAISVNKNTDTQYF
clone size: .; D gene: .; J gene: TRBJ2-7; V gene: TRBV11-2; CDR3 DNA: TGTGCCAGCAGCCGATCCTCAGACAGCAACGAGCAGTACTTC; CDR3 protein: CASSRSSDSNEQYF
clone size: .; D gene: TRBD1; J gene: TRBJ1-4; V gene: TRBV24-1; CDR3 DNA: TGTGCCACCAGTGAAAACAGGGGGTTTAATGAAAAACTGTTTTTT; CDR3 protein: CATSENRGFNEKLFF
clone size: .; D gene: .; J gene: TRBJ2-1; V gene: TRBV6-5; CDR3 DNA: TGTGCCAGCAGTTACTCGAAACGGAGCTACAATGAGCAGTTCTTC; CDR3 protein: CASSYSKRSYNEQFF
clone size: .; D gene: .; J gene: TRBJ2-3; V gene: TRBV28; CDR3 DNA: TGTGCCAGCAGTACGGGGGGCCCCACAGATACGCAGTATTTT; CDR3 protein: CASSTGGPTDTQYF
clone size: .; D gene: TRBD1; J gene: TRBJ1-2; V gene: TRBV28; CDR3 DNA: TGTGCCAGCAGTTCCCCGGGTCGACAGGGGGACTATGGCTACACCTTC; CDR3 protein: CASSSPGRQGDYGYTF
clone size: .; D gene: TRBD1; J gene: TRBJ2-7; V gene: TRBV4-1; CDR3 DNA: TGCGCCAGCAGCCCGGGACAGGGGGACTACGAGCAGTACTTC; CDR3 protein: CASSPGQGDYEQYF
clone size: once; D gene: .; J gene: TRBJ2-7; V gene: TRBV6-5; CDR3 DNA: TGTGCCAGCAGGCCAGGGGTCCCCCACGAGCAGTACTTC; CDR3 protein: CASRPGVPHEQYF
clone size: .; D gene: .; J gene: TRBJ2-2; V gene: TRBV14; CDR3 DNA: TGTGCCAGCAGCCAAGACGAGGGCTCCACCGGGGAGCTGTTTTTT; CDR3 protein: CASSQDEGSTGELFF
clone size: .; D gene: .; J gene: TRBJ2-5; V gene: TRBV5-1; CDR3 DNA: TGCGCCAGCACCTTTGTTACAGGGATCCAAGAGACCCAGTACTTC; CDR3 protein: CASTFVTGIQETQYF
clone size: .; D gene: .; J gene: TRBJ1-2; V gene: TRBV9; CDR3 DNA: TGTGCCAGCAGCGTAGACGGGGGGACCCCCTATGGCTACACCTTC; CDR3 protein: CASSVDGGTPYGYTF
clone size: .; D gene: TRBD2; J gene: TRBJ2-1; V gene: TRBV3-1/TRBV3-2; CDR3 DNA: TGTGCCAGCAGCCGGACTAGCGGAGGGGGATACAATGAGCAGTTCTTC; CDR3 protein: CASSRTSGGGYNEQFF
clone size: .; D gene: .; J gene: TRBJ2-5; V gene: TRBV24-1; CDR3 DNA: TGTGCCACCAGTGATTACGAGGAGGCAGAGACCCAGTACTTC; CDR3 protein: CATSDYEEAETQYF
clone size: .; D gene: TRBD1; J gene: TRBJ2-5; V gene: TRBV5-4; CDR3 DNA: TGTGCCAGCAGCCCCGGGACAGGGGTCGAGACCCAGTACTTC; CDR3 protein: CASSPGTGVETQYF
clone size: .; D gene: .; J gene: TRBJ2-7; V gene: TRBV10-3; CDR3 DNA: TGTGCCATCAGTACCGACAGTTTGGGAGAGCAGTACTTC; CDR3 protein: CAISTDSLGEQYF
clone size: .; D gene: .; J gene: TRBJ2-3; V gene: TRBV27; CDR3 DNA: TGTGCCAGCAGTTTTTTAGAGGGTACGCAGTATTTT; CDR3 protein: CASSFLEGTQYF
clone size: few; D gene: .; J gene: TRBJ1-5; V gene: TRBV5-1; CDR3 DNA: TGCGCCAGCCCATTCCAGCATTTT; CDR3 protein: CASPFQHF
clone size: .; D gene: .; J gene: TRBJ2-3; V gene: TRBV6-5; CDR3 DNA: TGTGCCAGCAGTTACCGGGACTCCTCCACAGATACGCAGTATTTT; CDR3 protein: CASSYRDSSTDTQYF
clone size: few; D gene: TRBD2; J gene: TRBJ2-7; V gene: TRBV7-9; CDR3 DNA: TGTGCCAGCGTCCCCCCGGGACTAGCGGGGACCTACGAGCAGTACTTC; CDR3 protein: CASVPPGLAGTYEQYF
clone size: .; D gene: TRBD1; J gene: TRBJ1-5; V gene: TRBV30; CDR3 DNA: TGTGCCTGGAGTGTAGGGAGACAGGGACGGCCCCAGCATTTT; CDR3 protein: CAWSVGRQGRPQHF
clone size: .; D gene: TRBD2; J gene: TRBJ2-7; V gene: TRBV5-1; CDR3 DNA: TGCGCCAGCACTGGGAGGAGCGGGACTAGCGACGAGCAGTACTTC; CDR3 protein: CASTGRSGTSDEQYF
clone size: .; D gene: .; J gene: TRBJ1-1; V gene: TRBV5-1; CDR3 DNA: TGCGCCAGCAGCTTCGCGGGGCAGAACACTGAAGCTTTCTTT; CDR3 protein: CASSFAGQNTEAFF
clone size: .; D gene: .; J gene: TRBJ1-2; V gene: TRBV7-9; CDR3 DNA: TGTGCCAGCAGACAGGAAGCTAACTATGGCTACACCTTC; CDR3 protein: CASRQEANYGYTF
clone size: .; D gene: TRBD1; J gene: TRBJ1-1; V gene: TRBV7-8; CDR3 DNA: TGTGCCAGCAGCTTCATGACAGGGGATTACAACACTGAAGCTTTCTTT; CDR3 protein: CASSFMTGDYNTEAFF
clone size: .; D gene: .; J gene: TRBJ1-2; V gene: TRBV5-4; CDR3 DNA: TGTGCCAGCAGCTCGGGGGGGCAGGACTATGGCTACACCTTC; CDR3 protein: CASSSGGQDYGYTF
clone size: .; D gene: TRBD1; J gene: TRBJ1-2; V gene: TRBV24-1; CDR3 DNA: TGTGCCACCAGTGATACCCGGAAGGACAGGGGGAATGGCTACACCTTC; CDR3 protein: CATSDTRKDRGNGYTF
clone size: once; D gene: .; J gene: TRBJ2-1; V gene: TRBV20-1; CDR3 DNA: TGCAGTTATGTCGCGGTATCCGAGCAGTTCTTC; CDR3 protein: CSYVAVSEQFF
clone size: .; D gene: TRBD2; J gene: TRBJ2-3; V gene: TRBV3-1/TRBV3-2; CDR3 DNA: TGTGCCAGCAGCCACGGCACTAGCGGCTACACAGATACGCAGTATTTT; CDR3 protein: CASSHGTSGYTDTQYF
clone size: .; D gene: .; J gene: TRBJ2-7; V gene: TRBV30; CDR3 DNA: TGTGCCTGGAGTGGCCTAGCGGAGCAGTACTTC; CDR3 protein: CAWSGLAEQYF
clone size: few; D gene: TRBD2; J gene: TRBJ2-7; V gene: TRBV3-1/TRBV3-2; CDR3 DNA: TGTGCCAGCAGCCTGATAGCGGGGTCCGTATTCTTC; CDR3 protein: CASSLIAGSVFF
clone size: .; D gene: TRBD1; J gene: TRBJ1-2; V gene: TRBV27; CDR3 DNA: TGTGCCAGCAGGGTAACAGGGGAGGAAACAAGCTACACCTTC; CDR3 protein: CASRVTGEETSYTF
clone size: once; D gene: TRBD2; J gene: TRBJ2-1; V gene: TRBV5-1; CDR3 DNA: TGCGCCAGCAGCGAACTAGCGGGCTCCTACAATGAGCAGTTCTTC; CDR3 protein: CASSELAGSYNEQFF
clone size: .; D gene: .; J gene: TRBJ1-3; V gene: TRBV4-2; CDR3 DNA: TGTGCCAGCAGCCCCGGGGACTCTGGAAACACCATATATTTT; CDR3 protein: CASSPGDSGNTIYF
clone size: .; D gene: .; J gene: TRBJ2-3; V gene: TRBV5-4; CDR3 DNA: TGTGCCAGCAGCTTGGGAGGTAGCGTAAGCACAGATACGCAGTATTTT; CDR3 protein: CASSLGGSVSTDTQYF